One sample yielded the 26 T cell receptor beta chains listed below, sequenced in a study of shared clonotypes between healthy human individuals. Libraries were prepared by immunoSEQ multiplex PCR; TCRdb keeps only in-frame clonotypes and omits some of them. This repertoire shows some 900,000 clones, 70% to 85% found once; its top ten account for roughly 1.5%. The sequencing sample was made of memory CD4+ T cells sorted from blood. The subset denotes: CD45RA-negative fraction. The source is a man between 18 and 29 years old in good health.

The V gene is TRBV14, the J gene TRBJ2-3; D gene uncertain. This CDR3 spans 13 amino acids. Germline CDR1 and CDR2: SGHDN and FVKESK. The V gene lost 0 bases and the J gene lost 12 bases, with 13 bases spanning the gap. CDR3 bases: TGTGCCAGCAGCCAAGATTGGGCCGCGGACCAGTATTTT. This sequence encodes CASSQDWAADQYF.

The chain uses TRBV23-1 and TRBJ2-2; a possible D gene is TRBD1 (5 bases). TRBV23-1 is recorded as an ORF, its role being uncertain. The CDR3 totals 15 residues. V was shortened by 3 bases and J by 2 bases, with 10 bases between the two germline ends. For the CDR3, the DNA is TGCGCCAGCAGTCATAAAGACAGAAACACCGGGGAGCTGTTTTTT. It is translated as CASSHKDRNTGELFF.

This clone was observed a handful of times. This chain uses TRBV10-2 with TRBJ1-5, with a weak D call TRBD1 (5 bases). V was trimmed by 0 bases and J by 7 bases, leaving 13 bases between them. The CDR3 loop spans 15 amino acids. Germline V lookup: CDR1 WSHSY, CDR2 SAAADI. The DNA of the CDR3 is TGCGCCAGCAGTGAGTCGAGGGCAGGGCGGCAGCCCCAGCATTTT. Amino acid sequence: CASSESRAGRQPQHF.

The chain recombines TRBV7-2 with TRBJ1-4, with D unresolved. Deletions cut 5 bases from V and 8 bases from J, with 15 bases between. CDR1 and CDR2 from the germline V gene are SGHTA and FQGNSA. The CDR3 runs to 14 residues. DNA for the CDR3: TGTGCCAGCAGCCCGCACAGTTTAGGGGAAAAACTGTTTTTT. Translating gives CASSPHSLGEKLFF.

The chain carries TRBV4-1 and TRBJ1-6, with D possibly being TRBD1 (5 bases). Germline V gives CDR1 MGHRA, CDR2 YSYEKL. This CDR3 has 16 residues. The germline V and J ends were trimmed by 0 bases and 2 bases, with 8 bases remaining between them. The CDR3 DNA reads TGCGCCAGCAGCCAAGAGGCAGGGACCTATAATTCACCCCTCCACTTT. It is translated as CASSQEAGTYNSPLHF.

The CDR3 loop is CASSPGSRNEKLFF. CDR3 coding DNA: TGCGCCAGCAGCCCCGGGTCGAGAAATGAAAAACTGTTTTTT. This rearrangement joins TRBV4-1 to TRBJ1-4, with D uncertain. V was cut by 4 bases and J by 5 bases, with 11 bases left in between. The CDR3 contains 14 residues. Germline V gene sequence: CDR1 MGHRA, CDR2 YSYEKL.

This chain links TRBV6-1 with TRBJ1-2; D possibly corresponds to TRBD1 (5 bases). CDR1 and CDR2 from the germline V gene are MNHNS and SASEGT. There are 15 residues in the CDR3. V lost 0 bases and J 3 bases, leaving 11 bases between the germline ends. The CDR3, as DNA: TGTGCCAGCAGTGAAGCAGCTCAGGGATACTATGGCTACACCTTC. Its protein is CASSEAAQGYYGYTF.

The chain combines TRBV5-1 with TRBJ1-6, with D maybe TRBD1 (6 bases). The CDR3 is 14 amino acids. CDR1 is SGHRS and CDR2 is YFSETQ in the germline V gene. The ends were cut back, 2 bases at V and 10 bases at J, with 13 bases in the middle. The CDR3, as DNA: TGCGCCAGCAGCTTAGAGGGGAGGGGGTCACCCCTCCACTTT. It specifies CASSLEGRGSPLHF.

This chain links TRBV30 with TRBJ2-1; a possible D gene is TRBD2 (6 bases). Germline V gives CDR1 GTSNPN, CDR2 SVGIG (reference sequence). The germline V and J ends were trimmed by 0 bases and 9 bases, with 15 bases remaining between them. CDR3 length equals 14 residues. CDR3 amino acids: CAWSVGGAVGEQFF. CDR3 nucleotides: TGTGCCTGGAGTGTCGGCGGGGCCGTAGGTGAGCAGTTCTTC.

This clone was found many times. V gene TRBV27 combines with J gene TRBJ2-1, with D tentatively TRBD1 or TRBD2 (5 bases each). The V and J ends lost 5 bases and 2 bases respectively, with 19 bases between them. Germline V gives CDR1 MNHEY, CDR2 SMNVEV (reference sequence). CDR3 length: 17 amino acids. The CDR3 here is CASSKGPLQRPYNEQFF. The DNA for the CDR3 is TGTGCCAGCAGTAAGGGACCACTCCAGCGGCCCTACAATGAGCAGTTCTTC.

The V call is TRBV7-2, the J call TRBJ2-7; the D gene is possibly TRBD2 (5 bases). This CDR3 contains 13 residues. Trimming left V 5 bases short and J 6 bases short, with 14 bases between. CDR1 is SGHTA and CDR2 is FQGNSA in the germline V gene. The CDR3 DNA is TGTGCCAGCAGCGCTGGACTGGCGATCGAGCAGTACTTC. This sequence encodes CASSAGLAIEQYF.

The sample holds one count of this clone. The chain carries TRBV4-3 and TRBJ2-2; tentatively, D is TRBD1 (6 bases). V was cut by 4 bases and J by 7 bases, with 22 bases left in between. This CDR3 is built from 17 residues. Germline CDR1 LGHNA, CDR2 YSLEER. For the CDR3, the DNA is TGCGCCAGCAGCCGAGTGGGGGCCGGCGGCCATTTCGGGGAGCTGTTTTTT. Protein product: CASSRVGAGGHFGELFF.

This chain uses TRBV19 with TRBJ2-5, with 12 nucleotides matching TRBD2. The J segment lost 2 bases and the V segment lost 10 bases, leaving 8 bases of the junction unmatched. The CDR3 is made up of 15 amino acids. Germline lookup yields CDR1 LNHDA and CDR2 SQIVND (reference sequence). CDR3 loop: CATQTSGRSQETQYF. The CDR3 DNA follows: TGTGCCACCCAGACTAGCGGGAGAAGTCAAGAGACCCAGTACTTC.

The rearrangement uses TRBV29-1 and TRBJ1-2; TRBD1 might be the D (5 bases). Trimming cost V 6 bases and J 6 bases, with 11 bases left between them. This CDR3 comprises 11 residues. Per germline, CDR1 SQVTM and CDR2 ANQGSEA. DNA for the CDR3: TGCAGCGTCCAGGGAATCGATGGCTACACCTTC. Translated: CSVQGIDGYTF.

The V call is TRBV5-1, the J call TRBJ2-2, with 7 nucleotides matching TRBD1. The CDR3 sequence is 16 residues long. Germline CDR1 SGHRS, CDR2 YFSETQ. J was trimmed by 2 bases and V by 0 bases; bases with no gene match: 4. As DNA, the CDR3 is TGCGCCAGCAGCTTGGAGGGACAGTCTAACACCGGGGAGCTGTTTTTT. Translated: CASSLEGQSNTGELFF.

This clone turned up a few times. The rearrangement uses TRBV7-2 and TRBJ1-5, with TRBD1 identical over 12 bases. There are 18 residues in the CDR3. From germline, CDR1 is SGHTA and CDR2 FQGNSA. J gave up 0 bases and V 8 bases, and 11 bases lay outside the gene matches. This chain's CDR3 is CASARGTGGSYSNQPQHF. The DNA for the CDR3 is TGTGCCAGCGCCAGGGGGACAGGGGGCTCGTATAGCAATCAGCCCCAGCATTTT.

CDR3 protein: CASSQDWGTSYTGELFF. The CDR3 DNA is TGCGCCAGCAGCCAAGATTGGGGAACTAGCTACACCGGGGAGCTGTTTTTT. The chain combines TRBV4-3 with TRBJ2-2; tentative D call: TRBD2 (6 bases). Trimming cost V 0 bases and J 3 bases, with 14 bases left between them. The CDR3 runs 17 residues. Germline V gives CDR1 LGHNA, CDR2 YSLEER.

Remarks on this clone: With a much larger clone just one base away, this may be a read error. V usage is TRBV11-2 and J usage is TRBJ1-2, with 11 bases that match TRBD1. Unmatched junction bases numbered 4, after V lost 6 bases and J lost 4 bases. The CDR3 consists of 14 residues. Germline V gene lookup returns CDR1 SGHAT and CDR2 FQNNGV. CDR3: CASSPGTGGYGYTF. The CDR3 DNA is TGTGCCAGCAGTCCCGGGACAGGGGGCTATGGCTACACCTTC.

This chain joins TRBV5-1 and TRBJ2-1, with 10 bases lining up with TRBD2. V lost 5 bases and J lost 1; bases outside the gene matches: 3. This CDR3 is built from 15 residues. Germline V gene data show CDR1 as SGHRS and CDR2 as YFSETQ. DNA for the CDR3: TGCGCCAGCAGTCCGGGACTAGCGTCCTACAATGAGCAGTTCTTC. Its protein is CASSPGLASYNEQFF.

This clone was seen a single time. The chain is built from TRBV5-4 and TRBJ2-2, with 7 bases fitting TRBD2. The CDR3 runs to 16 residues. Trimming at V came to 4 bases and at J to 5 bases, leaving 11 bases not matched to a gene. Germline CDR1 is SGHNT and CDR2 is YYREEE (reference sequence). The CDR3 sequence: CASSHHVERETGELFF. The CDR3 region has the DNA TGTGCCAGCAGCCACCACGTGGAGCGGGAAACCGGGGAGCTGTTTTTT.

The genes are TRBV28 and TRBJ2-2; the D is unclear. V lost 5 bases, J lost 2 bases, and 15 bases lay in between. This CDR3 comprises 16 residues. Germline V gives CDR1 MDHEN, CDR2 SYDVKM. The CDR3 DNA is TGTGCCAGCAGTCCCCCTGGTAAAGCTAACACCGGGGAGCTGTTTTTT. This sequence encodes CASSPPGKANTGELFF.

The genes are TRBV19 and TRBJ1-4; D remains unclear. The CDR3 sequence is 18 residues long. Per germline, CDR1 LNHDA and CDR2 SQIVND (reference sequence). V shed 7 bases and J shed 0 bases, with 21 bases lying between them. The CDR3 DNA sequence: TGTGCCAGTACCCCATCGTTTGAGGAGCATGCAACTAATGAAAAACTGTTTTTT. It encodes CASTPSFEEHATNEKLFF.

The chain is built from TRBV5-5 and TRBJ1-1; D gene ambiguous. The ends were cut back, 4 bases at V and 1 base at J, with 8 bases in the middle. Germline-derived CDR1 and CDR2 are SGHKS and YYEKEE (reference sequence). The length of the CDR3 is 13 residues. CDR3 nucleotide sequence: TGTGCCAGCAGCGATGCGGGGAACACTGAAGCTTTCTTT. Protein product: CASSDAGNTEAFF.

V and J are TRBV7-2 and TRBJ2-5, with TRBD1 as a possible D gene (5 bases). The V end lost 4 bases, the J end lost 1 base, and 10 bases lay between the germline ends. The CDR3 is made up of 14 amino acids. Germline V gene sequence: CDR1 SGHTA, CDR2 FQGNSA. The CDR3 DNA sequence: TGTGCCAGCAGCTCGCAGGGATCCCAAGAGACCCAGTACTTC. It translates to CASSSQGSQETQYF.

The V call is TRBV2, the J call TRBJ2-3, with D possibly TRBD1 on 6 matching bases. Looked up from germline, CDR1 is SNHLY and CDR2 is FYNNEI. The length of the CDR3 is 16 residues. The V end lost 11 bases, the J end lost 5 bases, and 26 bases lay between the germline ends. The CDR3 sequence is CASSRGLGGGVDTQYF. DNA of the CDR3: TGTGCCTCGTCCCGAGGGTTAGGGGGTGGTGTAGATACGCAGTATTTT.

The J gene is TRBJ1-2, the V gene TRBV18, with 9 bases that match TRBD1. The trim removed 3 bases at V and 0 bases at J, leaving 11 bases unmatched. The CDR3 runs to 18 residues. CDR1 and CDR2 (germline): KGHSH, LQKENI. The CDR3 coding sequence is TGTGCCAGCTCACCGTACGGGACAGGGACCCTAGCTAACTATGGCTACACCTTC. It codes for CASSPYGTGTLANYGYTF.